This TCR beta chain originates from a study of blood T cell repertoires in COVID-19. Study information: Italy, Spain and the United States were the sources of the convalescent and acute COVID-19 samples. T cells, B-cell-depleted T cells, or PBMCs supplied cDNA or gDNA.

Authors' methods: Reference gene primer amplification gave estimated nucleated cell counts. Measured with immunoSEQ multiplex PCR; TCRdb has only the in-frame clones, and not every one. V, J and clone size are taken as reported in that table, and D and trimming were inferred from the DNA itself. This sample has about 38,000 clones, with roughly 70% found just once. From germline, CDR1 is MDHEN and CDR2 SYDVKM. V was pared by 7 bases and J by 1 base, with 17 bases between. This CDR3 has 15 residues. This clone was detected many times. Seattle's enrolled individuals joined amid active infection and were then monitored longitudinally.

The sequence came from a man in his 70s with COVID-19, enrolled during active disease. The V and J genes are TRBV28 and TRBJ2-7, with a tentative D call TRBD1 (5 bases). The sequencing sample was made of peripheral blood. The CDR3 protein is CASTRPGFRSYEQYF. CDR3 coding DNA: TGTGCCAGCACCAGACCAGGGTTTCGGTCCTACGAGCAGTACTTC.